This TCR beta chain was observed in a study of T cells in localized non-small cell lung cancer (dated by TCRdb to the early 2020s). Looking at the study overall: T cell repertoires of about 240 early-stage NSCLC patients were analyzed, with tumors being compared against uninvolved tumor-adjacent lungs. The cohort was made up of around 250 treatment-naive NSCLC patients whose localized lung tumors had been resected. A mean age of around 66 years was recorded for the NSCLC patients, of whom some 130 were male and 107 were female. Overall study outcomes, separate from this receptor: A median of around 62 of the top 100 tumor clones turned up in the paired uninvolved adjacent lung, and about 28 of those clones also ranked among the top 100 of that same adjacent lung. Uninvolved tumor-adjacent lung showed the highest T cell clonality, higher than tumor, which suggests more focused antigenic responses in the adjacent lung. Because multi-region tumor sequencing was not done, intratumor heterogeneity could not be ruled out. Higher T cell density in blood was associated with longer overall survival, whereas higher clonality in adjacent lung was associated with shorter survival. Since the design was exploratory, TCR variables were selected using unadjusted p-values with no false-discovery rate correction.

Turning to this clone: This receptor's antigen is unknown. No clone much larger than this one lies a single base away; base qualities are absent.

TCR beta CDR3 regions were sequenced from DNA using the immunoSEQ Assay. The original methods were these. To compute T cell density, TCR beta template counts were normalized to usable DNA, which was estimated by amplifying housekeeping genes. Using the preseqR package, richness was estimated by extrapolating to 120,000 templates for tissue samples and 400,000 templates for PBMC samples. Clonality was taken to be one minus Pielou's evenness. Differential abundance testing on productive amino-acid clonotypes, with a minimum total count of 5 and an alpha of 0.1, was used to identify tissue-enriched TCRs. The Jaccard Index and the Morisita Overlap Index were used to quantify repertoire overlap between compartments. TCR beta CDR3s were clustered by GLIPH together with public tetramer-defined viral CDR3s, and at least three viral sequences plus V-gene enrichment were required for viral motifs. TCRdb carries this immuneACCESS record with in-frame sequences only. Its versions omit some clonotypes, under half of them owing to an unresolved V gene in the studies checked, with the rest unexplained. V, J and clone size were drawn from that table, and D and trimming were deduced from the DNA. The sample profile shows about 22,000 clones; about nine tenths of them were found once. The ten most abundant clones make up approximately 24% of the sample.

From the cysteine up to the phenylalanine, the CDR3 has a length of 14 residues. CDR3 DNA only is kept here, 42 bases in frame from base 1. V and J are truncated by 3 bases and 5 bases respectively, leaving an intervening sequence of 13 bases. From the germline V gene, CDR1 is SGHRS and CDR2 is YFSETQ. At diagnosis, tumor, uninvolved tumor-adjacent lung and peripheral blood were collected and then preserved as a mix of FFPE and fresh-frozen material. For TCR repertoire profiling, blood samples were analyzed as peripheral blood mononuclear cells. This sequence was found in a man aged 35-69 years with stage II squamous cell lung carcinoma. The sequence is built from TRBV5-1 and TRBJ2-3; TRBD1 is a possible D gene, resting on 5 matching bases. The specimen comprised PBMCs, sampled before any cancer treatment. The DNA reads as follows: TGCGCCAGCAGCTCGCAGGGTTTGGTAGATACGCAGTATTTT. The resulting protein is CASSSQGLVDTQYF.